This paragraph covers one T cell receptor (beta chain) sequence. Generated by immunoSEQ multiplex PCR, the TCRdb table keeps only in-frame clones and is missing some. The top ten clones hold under 0.95% of a sample with 45,000 to 70,000 clones, around 93% of them seen once. These data belong to a study of control samples from healthy donors and cancer patients. The CDR3 sequence is 14 residues long. The V end was cut by 7 bases, the J end by 3 bases, with 15 bases between. The germline V gene has CDR1 LNHDA and CDR2 SQIVND (reference sequence). The sequence derives from a man aged 30-40 years with colorectal cancer. This chain joins TRBV19 and TRBJ1-1; the D is unclear. The sequenced material came from PBMCs. CDR3 region: CASTVGGRDTEAFF. CDR3 coding DNA: TGTGCCAGTACGGTAGGAGGGCGGGACACTGAAGCTTTCTTT.